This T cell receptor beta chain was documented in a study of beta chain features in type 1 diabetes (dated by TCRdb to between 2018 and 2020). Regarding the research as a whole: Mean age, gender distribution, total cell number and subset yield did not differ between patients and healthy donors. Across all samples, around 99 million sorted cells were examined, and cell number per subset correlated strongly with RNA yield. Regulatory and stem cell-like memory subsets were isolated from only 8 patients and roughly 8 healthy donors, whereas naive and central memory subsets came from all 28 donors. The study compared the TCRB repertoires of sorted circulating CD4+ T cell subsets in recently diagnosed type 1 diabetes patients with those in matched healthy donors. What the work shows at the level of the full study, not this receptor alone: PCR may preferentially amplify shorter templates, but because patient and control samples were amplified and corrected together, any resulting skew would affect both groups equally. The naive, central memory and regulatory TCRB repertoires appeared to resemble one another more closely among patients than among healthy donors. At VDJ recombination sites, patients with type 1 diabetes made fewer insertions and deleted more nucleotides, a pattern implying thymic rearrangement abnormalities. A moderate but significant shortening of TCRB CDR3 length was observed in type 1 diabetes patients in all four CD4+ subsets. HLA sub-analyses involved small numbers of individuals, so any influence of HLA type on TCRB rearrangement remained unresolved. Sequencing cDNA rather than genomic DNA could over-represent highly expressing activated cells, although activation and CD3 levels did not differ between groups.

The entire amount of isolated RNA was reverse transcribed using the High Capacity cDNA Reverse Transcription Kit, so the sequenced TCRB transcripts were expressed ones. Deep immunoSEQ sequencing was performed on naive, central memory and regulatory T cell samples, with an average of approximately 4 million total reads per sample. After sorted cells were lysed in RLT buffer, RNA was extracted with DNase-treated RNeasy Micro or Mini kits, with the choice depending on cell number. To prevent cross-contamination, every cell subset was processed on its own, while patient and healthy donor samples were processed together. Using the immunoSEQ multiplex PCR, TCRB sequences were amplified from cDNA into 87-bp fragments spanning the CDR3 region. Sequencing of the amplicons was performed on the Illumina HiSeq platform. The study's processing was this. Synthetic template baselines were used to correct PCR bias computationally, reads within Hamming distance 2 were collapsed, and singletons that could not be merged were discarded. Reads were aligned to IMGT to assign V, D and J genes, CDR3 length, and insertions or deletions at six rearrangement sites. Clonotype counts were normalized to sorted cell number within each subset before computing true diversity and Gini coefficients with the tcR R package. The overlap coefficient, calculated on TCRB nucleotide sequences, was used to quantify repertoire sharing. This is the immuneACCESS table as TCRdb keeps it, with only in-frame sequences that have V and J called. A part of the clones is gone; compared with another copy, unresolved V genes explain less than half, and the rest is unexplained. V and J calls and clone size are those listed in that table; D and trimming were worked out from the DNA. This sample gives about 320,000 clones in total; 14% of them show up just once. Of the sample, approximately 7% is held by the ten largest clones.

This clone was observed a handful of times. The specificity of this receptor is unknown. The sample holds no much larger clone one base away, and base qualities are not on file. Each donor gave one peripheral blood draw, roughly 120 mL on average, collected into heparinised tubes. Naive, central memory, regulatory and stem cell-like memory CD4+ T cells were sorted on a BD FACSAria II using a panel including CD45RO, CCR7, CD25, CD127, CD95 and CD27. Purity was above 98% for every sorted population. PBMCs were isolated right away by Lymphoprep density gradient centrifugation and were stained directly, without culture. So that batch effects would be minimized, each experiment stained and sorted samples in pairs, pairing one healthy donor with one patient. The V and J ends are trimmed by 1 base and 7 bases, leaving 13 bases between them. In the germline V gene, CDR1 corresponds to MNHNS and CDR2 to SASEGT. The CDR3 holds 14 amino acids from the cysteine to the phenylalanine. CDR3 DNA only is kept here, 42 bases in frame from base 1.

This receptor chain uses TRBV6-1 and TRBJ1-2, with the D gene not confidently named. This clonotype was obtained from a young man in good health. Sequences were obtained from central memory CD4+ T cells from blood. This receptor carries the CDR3 CASSEGTEGGGYTF. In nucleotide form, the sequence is TGTGCCAGCAGTGAAGGGACGGAAGGAGGTGGCTACACCTTC.